The table lists the clone carrying this T cell receptor (beta chain) with a few counts. The antigen remains unidentified. The sequencing template was cDNA reverse transcribed from extracted RNA. TCRdb's copy holds only in-frame clones and misses some; the assay was immunoSEQ multiplex PCR. The sample records fewer than 200,000 clones, approximately 52% being singletons. This sample was included in a study of CD8+ T cells in alopecia areata. Study information: Each day, treated patients took oral tofacitinib twice, at 5 to 10 mg per dose. Broader study findings: Higher clonality than in normal scalp was seen in lesional scalp, especially alopecia totalis/universalis. Tofacitinib delivered significant drops in scalp clonality and in expanded CD8+ clones among the top 100.

Sample treatment: oral pan-JAK inhibitor, 5-10 mg twice daily. Germline loops: CDR1 WSHSY, CDR2 SAAADI. The CDR3 is 15 residues long. Trimming removed 4 bases at V and 5 bases at J, with 14 bases between. V is TRBV10-2 and J is TRBJ1-4, with no clear D. The material sequenced was CD4+ T cells sorted from blood, taken at approximately week 60, from a patient treated with tofacitinib. This receptor was obtained from a human donor with alopecia areata. CDR3 sequence: CASSGYGLLNEKLFF. The CDR3 DNA is TGCGCCAGCAGTGGATACGGCCTGTTGAATGAAAAACTGTTTTTT.